The text below deals with one T cell receptor (beta chain). Antigen unknown. Looked up from germline, CDR1 is SGHVS and CDR2 is FNYEAQ. The length of the CDR3 is 14 residues. V lost 1 base and J 9 bases, leaving 13 bases between the germline ends. Unique molecular identifiers were present in the TCR beta cDNA libraries. T cells, about 0.9 to 11 million of them, yielded hundreds of thousands of cDNA molecules. MiXCR was run by TCRdb on the PCR reads, yielding one entry per CDR3 protein. The repertoire holds fewer than 900,000 distinct CDR3 sequences, with about half as singletons. The data stem from a study of post-analysis software for immune sequencing data. Study-level background: Patients with relapsing-remitting, secondary progressive and progressive-relapsing multiple sclerosis courses were all represented.

General study findings and limits: The F measure placed samples prepared in the same batch into strongly shared clusters. Controls significantly exceeded multiple sclerosis patients in normalized Chao1 diversity. Included in a set of four or five TRBV segments more frequent in patients than controls were TRBV5-6, TRBV5-1 and TRBV20-1.

The TCR was taken from a girl between 5 and 17 years old with multiple sclerosis. The sequenced sample was blood. The chain is built from TRBV7-6 and TRBJ2-1; possible D gene TRBD2, 6 bases. The DNA for the CDR3 is TGTGCCAGCAGCTTAGGTGCTAGCGATGGTGAGCAGTTCTTC. Amino acids: CASSLGASDGEQFF.